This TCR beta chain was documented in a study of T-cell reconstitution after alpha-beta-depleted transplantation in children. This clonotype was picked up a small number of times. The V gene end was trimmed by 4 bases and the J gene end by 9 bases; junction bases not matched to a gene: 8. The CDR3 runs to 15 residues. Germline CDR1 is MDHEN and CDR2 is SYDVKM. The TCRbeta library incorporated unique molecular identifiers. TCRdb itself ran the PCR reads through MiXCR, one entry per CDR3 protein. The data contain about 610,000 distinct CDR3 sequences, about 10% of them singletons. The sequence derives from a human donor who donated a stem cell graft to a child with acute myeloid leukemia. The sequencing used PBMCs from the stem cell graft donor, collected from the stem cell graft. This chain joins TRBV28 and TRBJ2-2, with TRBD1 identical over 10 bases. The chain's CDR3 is CASSSTGTGDRELFF. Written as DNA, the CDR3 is TGTGCCAGCAGTTCGACCGGGACAGGGGACCGGGAGCTGTTTTTT.